This TCR delta chain was obtained from a study of gamma-delta chains in newborns, infants, children. Across the study: Polyclonal expansion of innate γδ T cells after birth follows microbial exposure.

In its sample, this clone is medium-sized. The length of the CDR3 is 18 residues. The V gene's germline CDR1 is TSWWSYY and CDR2 QGS. V was trimmed by 4 bases and J by 0 bases, leaving 21 bases between them. TCRdb reprocessed the reads using CATT. The sample includes around 8,000 delta-chain clones, about 1.6% of them seen just once. The source is a child who was a newborn, infant or young child, either healthy, febrile or measles-vaccinated (not recorded which). The specimen sequenced was blood. This chain connects TRDV1 to TRDJ1; perhaps TRDD3 as D (6 bases). DNA of the CDR3: TGTGCTCTTGGGGCGGTACTCTCGGACTGGGCGTACACCGATAAACTCATCTTT. Its translation: CALGAVLSDWAYTDKLIF.